These T cell receptor beta chains were read from a single sample in a study of neurological immune-mediated disorders. TCRdb recomputed calls from the 5' RACE reads with MiXCR, one row per CDR3 protein. The sample consists of under 50,000 distinct CDR3 sequences, about 9.9% of them appearing once. The sample comprised CD4+ T cells from blood. These receptors were taken from a woman aged 25 to 39 with HTLV-1-associated myelopathy (HAM/TSP). Each CDR3 is given with its conserved first and last residue. A D gene is named only where the DNA matches it firmly. Clone size, where shown, is once, few, many, or a class for clones that have expanded.

TRBV5-5	TRBJ1-2	many	NA	CASSQDRVNYGYTF	TGTGCCAGCAGCCAAGACAGAGTAAACTATGGCTACACCTTC
TRBV20-1	TRBJ2-3	many	NA	CSARRNTDTQYF	TGCAGTGCTAGACGGAACACAGATACGCAGTATTTT
TRBV7-9	TRBJ2-1	NA	NA	CASSHRLSGNEQFF	TGTGCCAGCAGCCACAGACTGAGCGGCAATGAGCAGTTCTTC
TRBV5-1	TRBJ1-1	many	NA	CASSFEQVPAAEAFF	TGCGCCAGCAGCTTCGAACAGGTGCCCGCCGCTGAAGCTTTCTTT
TRBV7-9	TRBJ1-1	many	TRBD1	CASSFGIDRGANTEAFF	TGTGCCAGCAGCTTCGGTATCGACAGGGGTGCGAACACTGAAGCTTTCTTT
TRBV12-3/TRBV12-4	TRBJ1-2	NA	NA	CASSRIGVYGYTF	TGTGCCAGCAGCAGGATCGGGGTCTATGGCTACACATTC
TRBV24-1	TRBJ1-1	NA	NA	CATAPGGVGSTEAFF	TGTGCCACCGCTCCAGGCGGGGTTGGGAGCACTGAAGCTTTCTTT
TRBV12-3/TRBV12-4	TRBJ2-5	many	NA	CASSPPRKGGKETQYF	TGTGCCAGCAGTCCTCCCAGGAAGGGAGGAAAAGAGACCCAGTACTTC
TRBV6-5	TRBJ2-3	many	NA	CASSSPGSDTQYF	TGTGCCAGCAGTTCCCCCGGGTCGGATACGCAGTATTTT
TRBV20-1	TRBJ1-2	many	NA	CSAILGASYGYTF	TGCAGTGCTATCCTGGGGGCATCCTATGGCTACACCTTC
TRBV5-1	TRBJ2-3	many	NA	CASRGGDSTDTQYF	TGCGCCAGCAGAGGCGGTGATAGCACAGATACGCAGTATTTT
TRBV20-1	TRBJ1-1	many	NA	CSARVWTEAFF	TGCAGTGCTAGAGTGTGGACTGAAGCTTTCTTT
TRBV5-1	TRBJ1-1	many	NA	CASSYSQGTEAFF	TGCGCCAGCAGCTATTCTCAGGGCACTGAAGCTTTCTTT
TRBV20-1	TRBJ1-2	many	NA	CSATQGVANYGYTF	TGCAGTGCTACGCAGGGAGTCGCTAACTATGGCTACACCTTC
TRBV19	TRBJ2-1	many	TRBD2	CASRGTSVQNYNEQFF	TGTGCCAGTAGAGGGACTAGCGTTCAGAACTACAATGAGCAGTTCTTC
TRBV2	TRBJ2-7	many	NA	CASTTQGLGDYEQYF	TGTGCCAGCACTACACAAGGCCTCGGGGACTACGAGCAGTACTTC
TRBV7-9	TRBJ2-2	NA	TRBD1	CASKKARTGINTRELFF	TGTGCCAGCAAAAAGGCCAGGACAGGAATAAACACCAGGGAGCTGTTTTTT
TRBV5-1	TRBJ1-1	many	NA	CASSLGTGGSFAFF	TGCGCCAGCAGCTTGGGGACGGGGGGCTCCTTCGCTTTCTTT
TRBV5-4	TRBJ2-7	many	NA	CASSRKSSYEQYF	TGTGCCAGCAGCCGTAAGAGCTCCTACGAGCAGTACTTC
TRBV5-1	TRBJ1-4	many	TRBD1	CASSDSGTVGGKLFF	TGCGCCAGCAGCGACTCCGGGACAGTGGGAGGAAAACTGTTTTTT
TRBV20-1	TRBJ2-7	NA	TRBD1	CSVQGQGVSYEQYF	TGCAGTGTCCAGGGACAGGGGGTCTCCTATGAGCAGTACTTC
TRBV5-6	TRBJ2-4	many	TRBD1	CASSYRQGGKNIQYF	TGTGCCAGCAGCTACAGACAGGGCGGCAAAAACATTCAGTACTTC
TRBV29-1	TRBJ2-7	many	TRBD1	CSAEGQGINEQYF	TGCAGCGCAGAAGGACAGGGCATCAACGAGCAGTACTTC
TRBV2	TRBJ2-7	many	TRBD1	CASSRDRGPDEQYF	TGTGCCAGCAGCCGGGACAGGGGGCCTGACGAGCAGTACTTC
TRBV20-1	TRBJ2-3	many	NA	CSARGGGATDTQYF	TGCAGTGCTAGAGGAGGTGGGGCGACAGATACGCAGTATTTT
TRBV5-1	TRBJ2-6	NA	NA	CASSLRGALLGANVLTF	TGCGCCAGCAGCTTGCGGGGGGCCCTCCTCGGGGCCAACGTCCTGACTTTC
TRBV6-6	TRBJ2-7	many	NA	CASSWGRADNEQYF	TGTGCCAGCAGTTGGGGCAGGGCAGACAACGAGCAGTACTTC
TRBV9	TRBJ2-4	NA	NA	CVSSVDPHPKNIQYF	TGTGTCAGCAGCGTAGACCCCCACCCTAAAAACATTCAGTACTTC
TRBV20-1	TRBJ1-1	many	TRBD1	CSAYRQGAAEAFF	TGCAGTGCGTATCGACAGGGAGCGGCTGAAGCTTTCTTT
TRBV5-1	TRBJ1-1	many	NA	CASSLRGVLNTEAFF	TGCGCCAGCAGCCTGCGGGGGGTATTGAACACTGAAGCTTTCTTT
TRBV25-1	TRBJ1-3	many	NA	CASSELGRGTGNTIYF	TGTGCCAGCAGTGAACTGGGCAGGGGCACTGGAAACACCATATATTTT
TRBV5-1	TRBJ2-1	many	TRBD1	CASSSTGADEQFF	TGCGCCAGCAGCAGTACAGGGGCGGATGAGCAGTTCTTC
TRBV5-1	TRBJ1-1	many	NA	CASSLYSVTEAFF	TGCGCCAGCAGCTTGTATAGTGTTACTGAAGCTTTCTTT
TRBV3-1	TRBJ1-1	many	NA	CASNLLGGTEAFF	TGTGCCAGCAACCTCCTGGGGGGCACTGAAGCTTTCTTT
TRBV20-1	TRBJ1-1	many	NA	CSARRGRDTEAFF	TGCAGTGCTAGGAGGGGCAGGGACACTGAAGCTTTCTTT
TRBV5-1	TRBJ2-7	many	NA	CASSLGGALYEQYF	TGCGCCAGCAGCTTGGGGGGGGCCTTGTACGAGCAGTACTTC
TRBV20-1	TRBJ2-1	many	NA	CSARRQVGNEQFF	TGCAGTGCTAGGAGACAGGTCGGGAATGAGCAGTTCTTC
TRBV10-1	TRBJ2-1	many	NA	CASSGTAGNEQFF	TGCGCCAGCAGTGGGACCGCGGGCAATGAGCAGTTCTTC
TRBV11-2	TRBJ2-3	NA	TRBD2	CASSIHSGGRTDTQYF	TGTGCCAGCAGCATCCATAGCGGGGGACGCACAGATACGCAGTATTTT
TRBV15	TRBJ2-7	many	TRBD1	CATSRARIRDRSSYEQYF	TGTGCCACCAGCCGGGCTAGAATCCGGGACAGGAGCTCCTACGAGCAGTACTTC
TRBV5-5	TRBJ2-3	NA	NA	CASTVLSTDTQYF	TGTGCCAGCACGGTGCTTAGCACAGATACGCAGTATTTT
TRBV7-9	TRBJ2-3	NA	NA	CASSQRVGHKTTDTQYF	TGTGCCAGCAGCCAGAGGGTCGGGCATAAAACCACAGATACGCAGTATTTT